These 15 T cell receptor beta chains originate from one sample sequenced in a study of T cells in women clearing cervical HPV infection. TCRdb keeps only in-frame clones here, not all; method: immunoSEQ multiplex PCR. This sample's table has over 45,000 clones. Sequenced input: blood buffy coat. These receptors were obtained from a woman aged 18 to 75 with a cervical HPV16 infection that either progressed to CIN3+ or cleared (not recorded which).

With respect to this clone: The DNA ends 3 residues before the CDR3 does, and the rest of the CDR3 is filled in from the germline J gene. This rearrangement joins TRBV20-1 to TRBJ2-3, with 8 bases fitting TRBD1. Germline trimming cut 0 bases from V and 4 bases from J; bases unmatched to any gene: 6. The CDR3 extends over 15 amino acids. Germline V gene sequence: CDR1 DFQATT, CDR2 SNEGSKA (reference sequence). The CDR3 region is CSARDRQGWPDTQYF. The CDR3 bases that were read are TGCAGTGCTAGAGACCGACAGGGGTGGCCAGATACG.

In the case of this clone: The CDR3 is cut off 3 residues early in the read; its end comes from the germline J gene. The V and J genes are TRBV11-2 and TRBJ1-6; 7 bases fit TRBD1. Germline V gives CDR1 SGHAT, CDR2 FQNNGV. CDR3 length: 13 amino acids. Trimming cost V 6 bases and J 10 bases; bases outside gene matches: 6. CDR3 sequence: CASRLNRGSPLHF. CDR3 bases read: TGTGCCAGCAGGCTCAACAGGGGCTCACCC.

A word on this clone: From the germline J gene comes the end of the CDR3, since the read stops 3 residues before it. V usage is TRBV14 and J usage is TRBJ1-2, with 7 bases matching TRBD1. With V trimmed by 6 bases and J by 4 bases, 5 bases remained unmatched. The CDR3 has 13 residues. In germline, CDR1 is SGHDN, CDR2 FVKESK. The CDR3 reads CASRPTGPYGYTF. The DNA read from the CDR3 is TGTGCCAGCAGACCGACAGGGCCCTATGGC.

Concerning this clone: The observed sequence ends 3 residues before the CDR3 terminus, with the missing tail filled in from the germline J gene. This rearrangement joins TRBV19 to TRBJ1-3, with 8 bases identical to TRBD1. The CDR3 is 15 residues long. Germline V lookup: CDR1 LNHDA, CDR2 SQIVND (reference sequence). Losses at the gene ends were 8 bases for V and 0 bases for J; bases not matched to a gene: 6. The CDR3 loop reads CASSQGTGSGNTIYF. The CDR3 bases that were read are TGTGCCAGTTCCCAAGGGACAGGCTCTGGAAACACC. Filled out from reference TRBV19 and TRBJ1-3, the complete variable domain reads DGGITQSPKYLFRKEGQNVTLSCEQNLNHDAMYWYRQDPGQGLRLIYYSQIVNDFQKGDIAEGYSVSREKKESFPLTVTSAQKNPTAFYLCASSQGTGSGNTIYFGEGSWLTVV.

This clone is called medium-sized (0.01 to 0.1%) based on its frequency. The read comes to an end 3 residues before the CDR3 does, leaving the germline J gene to fill in the end. This chain links TRBV29-1 with TRBJ1-1, with D possibly matching TRBD1 (5 bases). The germline V gene encodes CDR1 SQVTM and CDR2 ANQGSEA. This CDR3 region has 12 residues. Trimming removed 6 bases at V and 4 bases at J, with 12 bases between. CDR3 bases read: TGCAGCGTGCTCAGGGCTCGCACTGAA. Residues: CSVLRARTE. The complete CDR3 sequence is CSVLRARTEAFF. The whole variable domain, filled in from reference TRBV29-1 and TRBJ1-1, reads SAVISQKPSRDICQRGTSLTIQCQVDSQVTMMFWYRQQPGQSLTLIATANQGSEATYESGFVIDKFPISRPNLTFSTLTVSNMSPEDSSIYLCSVLRARTEAFFGQGTRLTVV.

Remarks on this clone: The read finishes 3 residues shy of the CDR3 end, and the germline J gene is used to complete it. This rearrangement joins TRBV7-6 to TRBJ2-7; maybe TRBD2 (5 bases). Germline CDR1 reads SGHVS; CDR2 reads FNYEAQ. The CDR3 runs to 13 residues. Between the trimmed V and J ends, which lost 0 bases and 6 bases, there was a span of 9 bases. Partial CDR3 DNA: TGTGCCAGCAGCTTAGCGGAGGCTAGCGAG. Protein product: CASSLAEASE. Given in full, the CDR3 is CASSLAEASEQYF.

Note on this clone: The CDR3 is cut off 3 residues early in the read; its end comes from the germline J gene. V gene TRBV20-1 combines with J gene TRBJ2-1; 10 positions agree with TRBD1. CDR3 size: 13 residues. From germline, CDR1 is DFQATT and CDR2 SNEGSKA (reference sequence). V was pared by 5 bases and J by 8 bases, with 6 bases of the junction left unmatched. This CDR3 reads CSAPGQGFDEQFF. The CDR3 bases that were read are TGCAGTGCTCCGGGACAGGGGTTCGATGAG.

Concerning this clone: The read halts 3 residues ahead of the CDR3 end, with the missing end drawn from the germline J gene. The chain links TRBV5-1 to TRBJ2-3; 10 bases match TRBD1. V was clipped by 4 bases and J by 6 bases; unmatched bases: 5. The germline V gene has CDR1 SGHRS and CDR2 YFSETQ. The CDR3 sequence is 14 residues long. CDR3 DNA, as far as it was read: TGCGCCAGCAGCCCCGACAGGGGGCGGGATACG. It is translated as CASSPDRGRDT. The whole CDR3 reads CASSPDRGRDTQYF.

CDR3 DNA, as far as it was read: TGTGCCAGTAGTATTCCCCAACTAGCGGGGGTAGCAGATACG. This gives the protein CASSIPQLAGVADT. The full CDR3 sequence reads CASSIPQLAGVADTQYF. This chain links TRBV19 with TRBJ2-3; 11 bases align to TRBD2. The read ends 3 residues before the CDR3 terminus; that terminus is restored from the germline J gene. The CDR3 totals 17 residues. With V trimmed by 3 bases and J by 4 bases, 9 bases remained unmatched. Germline CDR1 LNHDA, CDR2 SQIVND (reference sequence).

With respect to this clone: The read gets to within 3 residues of the CDR3 end, and the germline J gene fills in the rest. J is TRBJ1-2 and V is TRBV28, with a weak D call TRBD1 (6 bases). The CDR3 covers 13 residues. V was trimmed by 7 bases and J by 3 bases, leaving 12 bases between them. CDR1 is MDHEN and CDR2 is SYDVKM in the germline V gene. The CDR3 sequence: CASTPTGHYGYTF. The covered CDR3 bases are TGTGCCAGCACCCCCACAGGGCACTATGGC.

As concerns this clone: The read falls 3 residues short of the CDR3 end, and the missing part is taken from the germline J gene. The chain uses TRBV5-6 and TRBJ1-4; tentative D call: TRBD1 (5 bases). Germline CDR1 SGHDT, CDR2 YYEEEE. The CDR3 covers 15 residues. V was pared by 3 bases and J by 5 bases, with 14 bases between. The DNA read from the CDR3 is TGTGCCAGCAGCTCTCCGACAGTCCGAAATGAAAAA. Translation: CASSSPTVRNEK. The complete CDR3 sequence is CASSSPTVRNEKLFF. The whole variable domain, filled in from reference TRBV5-6 and TRBJ1-4, reads DAGVTQSPTHLIKTRGQQVTLRCSPKSGHDTVSWYQQALGQGPQFIFQYYEEEERQRGNFPDRFSGHQFPNYSSELNVNALLLGDSALYLCASSSPTVRNEKLFFGSGTQLSVL.

Turning to this clone: The sequenced fragment ends 3 residues before the CDR3 boundary, so the rest is inferred from the germline J gene. J is TRBJ2-3 and V is TRBV5-1; possibly TRBD1 for D (5 bases). CDR1 is SGHRS and CDR2 is YFSETQ in the germline V gene. This CDR3 spans 15 amino acids. V lost 0 bases to trimming and J lost 3 bases, with 11 bases between them. Incomplete CDR3 DNA: TGCGCCAGCAGCTTGGTGGGCAGGGCGACAGATACG. This gives the protein CASSLVGRATDT. The CDR3 as a whole reads CASSLVGRATDTQYF.

On this clone itself: The sequenced fragment ends 3 residues before the CDR3 boundary, so the rest is inferred from the germline J gene. The chain joins TRBV19 to TRBJ2-7; a weak D match, TRBD2 (6 bases). Between the trimmed V and J ends, which lost 8 bases and 4 bases, there was a span of 21 bases. There are 15 residues in the CDR3. Germline CDR1 reads LNHDA; CDR2 reads SQIVND (reference sequence). CDR3 residues: CASSPDVGLTYEQYF. Partial CDR3 DNA: TGTGCCAGTTCCCCAGATGTGGGACTTACTTACGAG.

With respect to this clone: The read falls 3 residues short of the CDR3 end, and the missing part is taken from the germline J gene. The chain employs TRBV5-1 and TRBJ1-4; 7 bases map to TRBD1. This CDR3 spans 15 amino acids. J gave up 7 bases and V 0 bases, and 6 bases lay outside the gene matches. Germline loops: CDR1 SGHRS, CDR2 YFSETQ. CDR3 DNA (partial): TGCGCCAGCAGCTTGGGGAGGACAGGTGCTGAAAAA. This encodes CASSLGRTGAEK. The full CDR3 reads CASSLGRTGAEKLFF.

About this clone: The CDR3 extends 3 residues past the end of the read, so its final part is completed from the germline J gene. The genes are TRBV5-1 and TRBJ2-3; D is possibly TRBD1 (6 bases). In germline, CDR1 is SGHRS, CDR2 YFSETQ. CDR3 length: 12 residues. Deletions cut 7 bases from V and 3 bases from J, with 9 bases between. Partial CDR3 DNA: TGCGCCAGCGCCCAGGGGACAGATACG. This codes for CASAQGTDT. The CDR3, in full, reads CASAQGTDTQYF.